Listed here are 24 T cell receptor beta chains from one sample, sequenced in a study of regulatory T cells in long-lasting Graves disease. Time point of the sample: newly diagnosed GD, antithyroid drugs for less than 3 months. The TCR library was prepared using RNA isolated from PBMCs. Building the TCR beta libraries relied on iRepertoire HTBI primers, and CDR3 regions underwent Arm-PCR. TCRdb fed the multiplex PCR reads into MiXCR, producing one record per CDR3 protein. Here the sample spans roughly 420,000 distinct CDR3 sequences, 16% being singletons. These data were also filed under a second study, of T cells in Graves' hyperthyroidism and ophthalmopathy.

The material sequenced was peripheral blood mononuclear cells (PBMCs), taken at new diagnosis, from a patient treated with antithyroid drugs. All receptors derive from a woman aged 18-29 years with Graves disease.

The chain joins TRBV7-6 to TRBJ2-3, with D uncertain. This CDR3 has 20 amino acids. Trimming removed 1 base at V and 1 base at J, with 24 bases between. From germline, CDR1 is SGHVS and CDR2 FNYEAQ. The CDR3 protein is CASSLVVASPGRTGTDTQYF. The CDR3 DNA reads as TGTGCCAGCAGCTTAGTGGTCGCAAGCCCCGGGCGAACCGGCACAGATACGCAGTATTTT.

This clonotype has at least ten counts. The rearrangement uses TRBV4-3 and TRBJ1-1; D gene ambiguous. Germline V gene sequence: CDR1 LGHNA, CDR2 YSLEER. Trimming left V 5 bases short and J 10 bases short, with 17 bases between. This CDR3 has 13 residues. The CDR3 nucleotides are TGCGCCAGCAGCTTACAACTGGGCCGTGGAGCTTTCTTT. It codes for CASSLQLGRGAFF.

CDR3 nucleotide sequence: TGTGCCATTGACGAACTTGGTGGCTACACCTTC. Protein sequence: CAIDELGGYTF. The chain combines TRBV19 with TRBJ1-2; D call uncertain. This CDR3 has 11 amino acids. Germline-derived CDR1 and CDR2 are LNHDA and SQIVND (reference sequence). The germline V and J ends were trimmed by 10 bases and 7 bases, with 13 bases remaining between them.

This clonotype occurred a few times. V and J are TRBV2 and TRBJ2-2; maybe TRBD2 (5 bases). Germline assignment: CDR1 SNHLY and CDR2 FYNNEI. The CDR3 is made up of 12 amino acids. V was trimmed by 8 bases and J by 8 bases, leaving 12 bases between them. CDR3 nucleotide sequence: TGTGCCAGCCATCCGAGAGGGGGGGAGCTGTTTTTT. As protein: CASHPRGGELFF.

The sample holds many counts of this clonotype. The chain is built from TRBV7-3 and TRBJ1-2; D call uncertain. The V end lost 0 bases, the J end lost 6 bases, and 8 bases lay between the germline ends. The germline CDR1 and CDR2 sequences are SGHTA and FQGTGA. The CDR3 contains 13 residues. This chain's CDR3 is CASSLTRHNGYTF. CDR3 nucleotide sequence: TGTGCCAGCAGCTTAACGCGCCACAATGGCTACACCTTC.

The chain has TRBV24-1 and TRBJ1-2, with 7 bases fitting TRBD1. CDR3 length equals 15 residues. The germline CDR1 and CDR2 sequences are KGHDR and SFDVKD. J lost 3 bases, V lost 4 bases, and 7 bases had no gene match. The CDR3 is CATSDPTGKDYGYTF. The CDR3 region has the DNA TGTGCCACCAGTGACCCGACAGGGAAGGACTATGGCTACACCTTC.

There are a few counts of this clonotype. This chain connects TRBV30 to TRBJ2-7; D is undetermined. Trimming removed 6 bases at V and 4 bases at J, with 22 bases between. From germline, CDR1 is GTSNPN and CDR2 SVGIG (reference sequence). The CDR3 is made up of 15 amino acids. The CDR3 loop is CACRLATTRLYEQYF. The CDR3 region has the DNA TGTGCCTGCAGACTCGCGACGACAAGGTTGTACGAGCAGTACTTC.

This CDR3 is CASSQELLGEQFF. In DNA form, the CDR3 reads TGCGCCAGCAGCCAAGAATTATTGGGGGAGCAGTTCTTC. The chain joins TRBV4-1 to TRBJ2-1; D is unclear. The germline gives CDR1 MGHRA, CDR2 YSYEKL. The CDR3 has 13 residues. Between the trimmed V and J ends, which lost 0 bases and 10 bases, there was a span of 10 bases.

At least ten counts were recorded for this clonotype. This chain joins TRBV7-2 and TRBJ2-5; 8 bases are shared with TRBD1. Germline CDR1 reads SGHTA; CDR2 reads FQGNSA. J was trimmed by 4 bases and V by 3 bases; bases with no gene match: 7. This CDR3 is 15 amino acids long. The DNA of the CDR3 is TGTGCCAGCAGCTTGGTGGGACAGGACTTAGAGACCCAGTACTTC. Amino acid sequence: CASSLVGQDLETQYF.

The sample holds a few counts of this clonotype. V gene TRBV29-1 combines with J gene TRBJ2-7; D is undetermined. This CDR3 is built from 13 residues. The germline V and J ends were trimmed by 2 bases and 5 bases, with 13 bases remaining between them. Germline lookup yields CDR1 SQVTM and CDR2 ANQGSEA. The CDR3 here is CSVESYPSDEQYF. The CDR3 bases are TGCAGCGTTGAAAGTTACCCTTCGGACGAGCAGTACTTC.

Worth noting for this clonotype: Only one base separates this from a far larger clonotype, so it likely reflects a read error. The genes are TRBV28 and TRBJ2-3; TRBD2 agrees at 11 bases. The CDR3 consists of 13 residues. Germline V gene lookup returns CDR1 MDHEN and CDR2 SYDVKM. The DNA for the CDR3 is TGTGCCAGCAGTTCTTCCCGGGGACTAGCGGTTCTCTTC. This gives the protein CASSSSRGLAVLF.

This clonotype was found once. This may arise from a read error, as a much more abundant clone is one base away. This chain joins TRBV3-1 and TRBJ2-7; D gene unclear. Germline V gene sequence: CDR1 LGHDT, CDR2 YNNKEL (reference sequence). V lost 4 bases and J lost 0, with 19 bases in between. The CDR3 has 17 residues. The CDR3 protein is CASSRDSAGLGSYEQYF. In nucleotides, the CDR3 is TGTGCCAGCAGCCGAGATTCGGCCGGTTTGGGCTCCTACGAGCAGTACTTC.

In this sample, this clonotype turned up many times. CDR3 loop: CASSGFDTQYF. The CDR3 coding sequence is TGTGCCAGTTCAGGGTTCGATACGCAGTATTTT. J is TRBJ2-3 and V is TRBV2; TRBD1 is a possible D gene (5 bases). The CDR3 totals 11 residues. Per the germline V gene, CDR1 is SNHLY and CDR2 is FYNNEI. V was cut by 9 bases and J by 6 bases, with 10 bases left in between.

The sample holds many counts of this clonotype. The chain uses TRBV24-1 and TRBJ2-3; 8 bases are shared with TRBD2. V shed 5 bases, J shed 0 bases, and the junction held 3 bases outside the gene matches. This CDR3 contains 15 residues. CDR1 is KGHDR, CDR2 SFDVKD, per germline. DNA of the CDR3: TGTGCCACCAGTGCCCGGGAGGGGAGCACAGATACGCAGTATTTT. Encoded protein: CATSAREGSTDTQYF.

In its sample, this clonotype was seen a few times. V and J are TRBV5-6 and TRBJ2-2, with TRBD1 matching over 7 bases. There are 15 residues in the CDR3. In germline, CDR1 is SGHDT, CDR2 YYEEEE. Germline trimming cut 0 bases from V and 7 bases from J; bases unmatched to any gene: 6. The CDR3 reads CASSLASGQYGELFF. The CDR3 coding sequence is TGTGCCAGCAGCTTGGCCTCGGGACAGTACGGGGAGCTGTTTTTT. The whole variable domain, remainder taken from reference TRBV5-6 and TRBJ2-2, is DAGVTQSPTHLIKTRGQQVTLRCSPKSGHDTVSWYQQALGQGPQFIFQYYEEEERQRGNFPDRFSGHQFPNYSSELNVNALLLGDSALYLCASSLASGQYGELFFGEGSRLTVL.

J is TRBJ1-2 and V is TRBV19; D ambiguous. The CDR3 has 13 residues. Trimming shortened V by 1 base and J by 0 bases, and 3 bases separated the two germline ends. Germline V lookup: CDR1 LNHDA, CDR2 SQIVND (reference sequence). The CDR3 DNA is TGTGCCAGTAGTATAGCAGCTAACTATGGCTACACCTTC. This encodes CASSIAANYGYTF. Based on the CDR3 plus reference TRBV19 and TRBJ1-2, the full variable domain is DGGITQSPKYLFRKEGQNVTLSCEQNLNHDAMYWYRQDPGQGLRLIYYSQIVNDFQKGDIAEGYSVSREKKESFPLTVTSAQKNPTAFYLCASSIAANYGYTFGSGTRLTVV.

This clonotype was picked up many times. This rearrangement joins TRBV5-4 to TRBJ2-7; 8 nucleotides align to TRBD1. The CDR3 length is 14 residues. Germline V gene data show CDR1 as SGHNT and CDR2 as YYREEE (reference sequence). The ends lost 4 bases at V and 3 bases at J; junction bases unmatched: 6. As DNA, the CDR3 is TGTGCCAGCAGCCCGGGACAGGATCACTACGAGCAGTACTTC. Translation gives CASSPGQDHYEQYF.

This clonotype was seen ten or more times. In DNA form, the CDR3 reads TGTGCCAGCAGCAAAGACAGTTACAATGAGCAGTTCTTC. This translates into CASSKDSYNEQFF. The chain combines TRBV11-3 with TRBJ2-1, with D perhaps TRBD1 (5 bases). Germline values: CDR1 SGHNT, CDR2 YENEEA. V was cut by 5 bases and J by 4 bases, with 9 bases left in between. The CDR3 spans 13 residues.

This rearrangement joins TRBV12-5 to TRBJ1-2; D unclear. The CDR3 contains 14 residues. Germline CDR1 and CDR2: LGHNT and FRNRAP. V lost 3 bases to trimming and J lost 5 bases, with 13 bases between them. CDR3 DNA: TGTGCTAGTGGTTTTATTGGGGATCCTTATGGCTACACCTTC. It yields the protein CASGFIGDPYGYTF.

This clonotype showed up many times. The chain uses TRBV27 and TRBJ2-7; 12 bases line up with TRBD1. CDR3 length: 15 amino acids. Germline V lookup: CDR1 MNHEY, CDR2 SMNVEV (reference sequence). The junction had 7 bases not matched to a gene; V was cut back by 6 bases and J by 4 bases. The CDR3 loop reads CASRYRDRGLYEQYF. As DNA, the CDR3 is TGTGCCAGCAGGTACCGGGACAGGGGGCTGTACGAGCAGTACTTC.

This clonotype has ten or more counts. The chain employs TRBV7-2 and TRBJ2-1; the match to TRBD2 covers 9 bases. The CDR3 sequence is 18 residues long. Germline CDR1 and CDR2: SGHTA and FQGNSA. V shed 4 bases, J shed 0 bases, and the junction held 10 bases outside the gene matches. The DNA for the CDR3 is TGTGCCAGCAGCTCGCCCCTAGCGGGAATAGGCTCCTACAATGAGCAGTTCTTC. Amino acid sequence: CASSSPLAGIGSYNEQFF.

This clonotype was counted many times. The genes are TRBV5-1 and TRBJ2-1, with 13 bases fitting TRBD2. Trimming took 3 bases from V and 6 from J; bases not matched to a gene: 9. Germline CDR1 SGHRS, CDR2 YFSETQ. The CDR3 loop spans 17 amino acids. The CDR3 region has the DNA TGCGCCAGCAGCTCCCTTCCGGGACTAGCGGGACCCAATGAGCAGTTCTTC. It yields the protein CASSSLPGLAGPNEQFF.

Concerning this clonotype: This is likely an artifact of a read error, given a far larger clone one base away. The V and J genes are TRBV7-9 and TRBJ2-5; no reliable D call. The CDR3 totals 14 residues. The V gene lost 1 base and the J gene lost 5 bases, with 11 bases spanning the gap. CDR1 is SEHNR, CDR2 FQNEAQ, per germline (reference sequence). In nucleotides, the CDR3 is TGTGCCAGCAGCTTAGGGTCCAGCGAGGAGACCCAGTACTTC. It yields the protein CASSLGSSEETQYF.

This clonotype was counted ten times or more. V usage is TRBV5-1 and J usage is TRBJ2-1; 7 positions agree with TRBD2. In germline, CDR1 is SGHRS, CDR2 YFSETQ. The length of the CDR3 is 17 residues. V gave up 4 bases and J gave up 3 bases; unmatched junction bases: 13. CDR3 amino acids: CASSPTLGREVYNEQFF. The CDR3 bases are TGCGCCAGCAGCCCGACATTGGGTCGGGAGGTCTACAATGAGCAGTTCTTC. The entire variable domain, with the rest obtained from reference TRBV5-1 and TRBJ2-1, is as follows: KAGVTQTPRYLIKTRGQQVTLSCSPISGHRSVSWYQQTPGQGLQFLFEYFSETQRNKGNFPGRFSGRQFSNSRSEMNVSTLELGDSALYLCASSPTLGREVYNEQFFGPGTRLTVL.